The T cell receptor beta chain under discussion was sequenced for a study of response to subunit inactivated influenza vaccine. TCRdb re-called the RT-PCR reads through MiXCR, storing one row per CDR3 protein. This table holds under 950,000 distinct CDR3 sequences, around 20% found once. The sample holds many counts of this clonotype. The specimen was PBMCs from blood, collected roughly 5 days after vaccination. The sequence derives from a man aged 50-60 years who received an inactivated influenza vaccine.

As DNA, the CDR3 is TGCAGCGTGGACTCATTTTCCAATCAGTTCTTC. It encodes CSVDSFSNQFF. J is TRBJ2-1 and V is TRBV20-1; D may be TRBD2 (5 bases). In germline, CDR1 is DFQATT, CDR2 SNEGSKA (reference sequence). The CDR3 is 11 residues long.